These 9 T cell receptor beta chains were all obtained from the same sample, sequenced in a study of T cells in Graves' hyperthyroidism and ophthalmopathy. Regions amplified from RNA transcripts were the TCR beta CDR3 regions. First-round RT-PCR with HTBI primers amplified the TCR CDR3 region. One entry per CDR3 protein results from TCRdb running MiXCR on the multiplex PCR reads. Seen here are about 420,000 distinct CDR3 sequences, around 13% observed once, and the top ten hold about 5%. The sequencing input was blood. The receptors shown here come from a woman aged 18-30 years with Graves' hyperthyroidism.

The chain combines TRBV7-9 with TRBJ1-2; weak D call: TRBD1 (6 bases). The CDR3 covers 15 residues. Trimming stripped 4 bases from V and 3 bases from J, with 15 bases between. Germline assignment: CDR1 SEHNR and CDR2 FQNEAQ (reference sequence). The DNA for the CDR3 is TGTGCCAGCAGCTCAGGACAGCCCGAATACTATGGCTACACCTTC. This translates into CASSSGQPEYYGYTF.

There are many counts of this clonotype. This chain connects TRBV3-1 to TRBJ1-5; 10 bases agree with TRBD1. CDR1 LGHDT and CDR2 YNNKEL come from the germline V gene (reference sequence). This CDR3 region has 16 residues. The trim removed 5 bases at V and 4 bases at J, leaving 8 bases unmatched. CDR3 loop: CASSSSTGGMNQPQHF. As DNA, the CDR3 is TGTGCCAGCAGCAGTTCGACAGGGGGCATGAATCAGCCCCAGCATTTT. Full variable domain (remainder filled in from reference TRBV3-1 and TRBJ1-5): DTAVSQTPKYLVTQMGNDKSIKCEQNLGHDTMYWYKQDSKKFLKIMFSYNNKELIINETVPNRFSPKSPDKAHLNLHINSLELGDSAVYFCASSSSTGGMNQPQHFGDGTRLSIL.

The chain recombines TRBV6-1 with TRBJ2-7; 7 bases align to TRBD1. The V gene end was trimmed by 5 bases and the J gene end by 3 bases; junction bases not matched to a gene: 10. This CDR3 has 15 amino acids. Germline-derived CDR1 and CDR2 are MNHNS and SASEGT. DNA for the CDR3: TGTGCCAGCAGTACTGGGCGGACAGGCTTCTACGAGCAGTACTTC. Protein: CASSTGRTGFYEQYF.

As DNA, the CDR3 is TGTGCCAGCAGCTTCCTAGCGGGATTTAGTGAGCAGTTCTTC. Translated, it gives CASSFLAGFSEQFF. J is TRBJ2-1 and V is TRBV11-2, with 9 bases matching TRBD2. Germline trimming cut 3 bases from V and 9 bases from J; bases unmatched to any gene: 6. The CDR3 is 14 amino acids. Germline loops: CDR1 SGHAT, CDR2 FQNNGV.

This clonotype was seen more than once but under ten times. J is TRBJ2-3 and V is TRBV5-4, with 8 bases matching TRBD2. V lost 4 bases and J lost 4; bases outside the gene matches: 2. This CDR3 region has 13 residues. Germline CDR1 SGHNT, CDR2 YYREEE (reference sequence). This chain's CDR3 is CASSGTRSDTQYF. In DNA form, the CDR3 reads TGTGCCAGCAGCGGGACTAGATCAGATACGCAGTATTTT.

This chain joins TRBV20-1 and TRBJ1-4; tentative D call: TRBD1 (5 bases). The CDR3 has 14 residues. CDR1 and CDR2 (germline): DFQATT, SNEGSKA (reference sequence). V was trimmed by 5 bases and J by 4 bases, leaving 14 bases between them. The CDR3 DNA reads as TGCAGTGCTCGAAGACAGAAATTTAATGAAAAACTGTTTTTT. It yields the protein CSARRQKFNEKLFF.

This clonotype was picked up many times. The V gene is TRBV25-1, the J gene TRBJ2-3, with 15 bases aligning to TRBD2. J lost 3 bases, V lost 1 base, and 8 bases had no gene match. This CDR3 is built from 19 residues. Per germline, CDR1 MGHDK and CDR2 SYGVNS. The CDR3 DNA follows: TGTGCCAGCAGTGAATTGGGCACGGGACTAGCGGGAGGAACAGATACGCAGTATTTT. Residues: CASSELGTGLAGGTDTQYF.

Ten or more counts support this clonotype. V is TRBV18 and J is TRBJ1-4; no reliable D call. Germline CDR1 reads KGHSH; CDR2 reads LQKENI. With 0 bases removed from V and 8 bases from J, the gap between germline ends came to 7 bases. This CDR3 spans 13 amino acids. CDR3 sequence: CASSPPESEKLFF. CDR3 in DNA: TGTGCCAGCTCACCACCCGAAAGCGAAAAACTGTTTTTT.

The J gene is TRBJ2-2, the V gene TRBV5-1; D gene unclear. Trimming cost V 4 bases and J 1 base, with 11 bases left between them. This CDR3 contains 15 residues. CDR1 and CDR2 from the germline V gene are SGHRS and YFSETQ. Here the CDR3 reads CASSPDTQNTGELFF. The CDR3 DNA follows: TGCGCCAGCAGCCCCGACACCCAGAACACCGGGGAGCTGTTTTTT.